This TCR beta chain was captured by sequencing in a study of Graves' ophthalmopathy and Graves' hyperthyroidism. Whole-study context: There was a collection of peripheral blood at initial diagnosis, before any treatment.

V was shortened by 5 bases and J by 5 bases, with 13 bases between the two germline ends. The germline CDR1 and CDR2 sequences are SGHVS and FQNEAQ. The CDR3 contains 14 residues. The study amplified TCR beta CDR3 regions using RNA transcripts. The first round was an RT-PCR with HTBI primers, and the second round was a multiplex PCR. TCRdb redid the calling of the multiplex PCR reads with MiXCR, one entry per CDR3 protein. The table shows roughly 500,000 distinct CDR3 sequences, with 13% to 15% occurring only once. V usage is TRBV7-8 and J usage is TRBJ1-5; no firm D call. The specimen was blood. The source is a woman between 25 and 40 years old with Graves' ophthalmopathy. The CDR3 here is CASSPSNSYQPQHF. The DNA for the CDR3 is TGTGCCAGCAGCCCCTCAAACAGCTATCAGCCCCAGCATTTT.